This T cell receptor (beta chain) derives from a study of T cells after yellow fever vaccination. A 5'RACE template-switching step, the method used to make TCR cDNA, added a universal primer site and UMIs. MiXCR, applied by TCRdb to the 5' RACE reads, yields one record per CDR3 protein. The sample records 500,000 to 650,000 distinct CDR3 sequences, roughly a sixth being singletons. Per the germline V gene, CDR1 is SGHDT and CDR2 is YYEEEE. CDR3 length equals 15 residues. Trimming left V 7 bases short and J 9 bases short, with 20 bases between. Findings of the study overall: A secondary response was less intense yet reached its peak sooner, at day 5 versus 15.

The sample holds a few counts of this clonotype. What it recognizes is unknown. This material consisted of PBMCs, taken about 5 days after the first yellow fever vaccination. This receptor was taken from a young man who received the YFV17D yellow fever vaccine. The chain has TRBV5-6 and TRBJ1-6; D is possibly TRBD1 (6 bases). The CDR3 DNA is TGTGCCAGCGGCGCGGGGGGGGCCGGGATTTCACCCCTCCACTTT. Amino acids: CASGAGGAGISPLHF. The variable domain in full, completed from reference TRBV5-6 and TRBJ1-6, reads DAGVTQSPTHLIKTRGQQVTLRCSPKSGHDTVSWYQQALGQGPQFIFQYYEEEERQRGNFPDRFSGHQFPNYSSELNVNALLLGDSALYLCASGAGGAGISPLHFGNGTRLTVT.